One TCR beta chain is described in this entry. The clone's antigen remains unknown. Qualities for individual bases were not recorded, and no much larger clone is one base off. One collaborating source in Seattle enrolled patients during active infection and followed them longitudinally through the course of disease. Collaborating institutions collected whole blood in K2EDTA tubes following their own protocols. For TCRbeta analysis, collaborator samples were shipped as frozen whole blood, as isolated PBMCs, or as DNA extracted from either sample type. The CDR1 and CDR2 encoded by the germline V gene are SGDLS and YYNGEE. There are 13 amino acids in the CDR3, from cysteine to phenylalanine inclusive. The entry retains the CDR3 DNA only, 39 bases that are in frame from base 1. Trimming costs V 4 bases and J 4 bases, and their ends lie 9 bases apart. The data stem from a study of blood T cell repertoires in COVID-19 (dated by TCRdb to 2020 to 2022). Context from the whole study: Samples from collaborators originated in the United States, Italy and Spain and spanned both the acute and convalescent phases of COVID-19. The prospective study material was composed of cDNA or gDNA derived from T cells, B-cell-depleted T cells, or PBMCs. The dataset comprised deeply sampled blood TCRbeta repertoires from subjects exposed to, actively infected with, or recovered from COVID-19. The repertoires were released in a freely available public database intended as a resource for research on the immune response to SARS-CoV-2. The samples were drawn from two sources: the first 160 participants of the ongoing ImmuneRACE study, and 1,200 or so subjects contributed by 6 global collaborators. Nearly every sample came with metadata listing a de-identified subject ID, COVID-19 status, age in years and sex. Where available, HLA class I and class II types were taken from metadata supplied by the sample provider and were not determined by assay-based typing. On the study overall, not on this receptor specifically: Clinical and demographic metadata were provided uncurated, with the amount varying by source and participant.

TCRbeta CDR3 regions were amplified from genomic DNA using the immunoSEQ Assay, a bias-controlled multiplex PCR. Per the source publication's procedure: The number of nucleated cells in each sample was estimated from the amplification of reference gene primers within the assay. To quantify the absolute abundance of each unique TCRbeta CDR3 rearrangement, sequence reads were collapsed and filtered. For each sample, productive Simpson clonality was calculated as the square root of Simpson's diversity index over productive rearrangements. In its TCRdb copy, this immuneACCESS table keeps in-frame sequences only and misses some clones. Where compared with another copy, unresolved V genes explain less than half of these, and the others have no known cause. The DNA gave D and trimming, while V, J and clone size come from that table. The sample records about 87,000 clones, 70% to 90% of which are singletons. Jointly, the top ten make up approximately 3% of the sample.

The source of this sequence is a woman of 80 years or more with COVID-19, enrolled during active disease. The source material was peripheral blood. Recombination joined TRBV9 with TRBJ2-1; possibly the D gene is TRBD1, per 5 matching bases. The bases read TGTGCCAGCAGCCAGAGACAGTACAATGAGCAGTTCTTC. This gives the protein CASSQRQYNEQFF.